Given below is one T cell receptor (beta chain) in context. Its antigen is currently unknown. CDR1 SGHVS and CDR2 FNYEAQ come from the germline V gene. Trimming left V 5 bases short and J 5 bases short, with 18 bases between. This CDR3 comprises 16 residues. Clones were sequenced by immunoSEQ multiplex PCR, and TCRdb holds only the in-frame ones, with some missing. The sample gives roughly 60,000 clones, about 83% of which show up once; around 25% is in the top ten. The data originate from a study of OX40 agonist ivuxolimab in advanced cancers. For the study at large: Patients were treated with ivuxolimab, an agonistic anti-OX40 (CD134) antibody.

The study's findings and limits: Relatively little clonal expansion, among the lowest observed, appeared in partial responders at 0.1-3.0 mg/kg.

The chain has TRBV7-6 and TRBJ2-2; D is possibly TRBD1 (6 bases). The source was CD4+ or CD8+ T cells sorted from blood, collected in a trial of the OX40 agonist ivuxolimab. The TCR was taken from an adult with an advanced solid tumor such as melanoma, head and neck, liver or kidney cancer. The CDR3 protein is CASSRRQDIGTGELFF. The CDR3 DNA reads TGTGCCAGCAGCCGCCGACAGGATATTGGGACCGGGGAGCTGTTTTTT.